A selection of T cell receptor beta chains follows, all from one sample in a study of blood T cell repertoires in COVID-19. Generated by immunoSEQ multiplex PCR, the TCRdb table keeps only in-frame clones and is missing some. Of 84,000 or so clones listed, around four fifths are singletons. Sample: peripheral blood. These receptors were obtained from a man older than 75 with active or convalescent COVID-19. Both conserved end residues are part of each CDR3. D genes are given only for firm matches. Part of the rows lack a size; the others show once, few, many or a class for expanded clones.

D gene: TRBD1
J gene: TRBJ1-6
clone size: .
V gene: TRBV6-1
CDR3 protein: CASSGGQGYGWGSPLHF
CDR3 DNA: TGTGCCAGCAGTGGAGGACAGGGTTACGGATGGGGTTCACCCCTCCACTTT

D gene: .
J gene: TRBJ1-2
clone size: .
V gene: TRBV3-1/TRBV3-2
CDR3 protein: CASSLDTGYTF
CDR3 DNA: TGTGCCAGCAGCCTAGACACAGGCTACACCTTC

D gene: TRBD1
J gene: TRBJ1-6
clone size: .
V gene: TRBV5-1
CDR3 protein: CASSPGQQTPLHF
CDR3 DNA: TGCGCCAGCAGCCCGGGACAGCAAACACCCCTCCACTTT

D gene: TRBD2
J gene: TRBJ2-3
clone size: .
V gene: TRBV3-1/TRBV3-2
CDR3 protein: CASSQYDSGRFIDTQYF
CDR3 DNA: TGTGCCAGCAGCCAATACGATAGCGGGAGGTTTATAGATACGCAGTATTTT

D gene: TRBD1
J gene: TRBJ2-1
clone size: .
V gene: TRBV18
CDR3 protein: CASSILLTGGETVGNEQFF
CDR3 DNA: TGTGCCAGCTCCATACTTTTGACAGGGGGCGAGACCGTCGGCAATGAGCAGTTCTTC

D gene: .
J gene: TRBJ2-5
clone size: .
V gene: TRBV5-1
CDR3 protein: CASSSGDTEQETQYF
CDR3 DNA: TGCGCCAGCAGCTCTGGGGACACAGAACAAGAGACCCAGTACTTC

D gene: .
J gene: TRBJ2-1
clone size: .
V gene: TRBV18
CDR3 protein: CASSPSRYNEQFF
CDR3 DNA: TGTGCCAGCTCACCTTCCAGGTACAATGAGCAGTTCTTC

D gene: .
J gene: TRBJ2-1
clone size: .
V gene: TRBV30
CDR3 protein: CAWSADSHNEQFF
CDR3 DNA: TGTGCCTGGAGTGCTGACAGCCACAATGAGCAGTTCTTC

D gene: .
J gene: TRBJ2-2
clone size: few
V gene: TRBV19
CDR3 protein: CASSIESGAGELFF
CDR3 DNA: TGTGCCAGTAGTATTGAGTCGGGGGCCGGGGAGCTGTTTTTT

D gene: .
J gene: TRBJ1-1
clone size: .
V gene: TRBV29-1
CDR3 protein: CSVQGWDTEAFF
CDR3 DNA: TGCAGCGTTCAGGGTTGGGACACTGAAGCTTTCTTT

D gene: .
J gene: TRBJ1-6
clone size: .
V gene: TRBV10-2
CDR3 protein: CASSESGLPRTPLHF
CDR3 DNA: TGCGCCAGCAGTGAGTCAGGCCTTCCCAGGACACCCCTCCACTTT

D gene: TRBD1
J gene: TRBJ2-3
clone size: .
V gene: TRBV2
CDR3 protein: CASSRGQGARTDTQYF
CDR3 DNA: TGTGCCAGCAGTAGGGGACAGGGGGCTAGGACAGATACGCAGTATTTT

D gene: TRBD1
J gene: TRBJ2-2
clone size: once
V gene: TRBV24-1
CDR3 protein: CATSDWGQTANTGELFF
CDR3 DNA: TGTGCCACCAGTGACTGGGGACAGACGGCGAACACCGGGGAGCTGTTTTTT

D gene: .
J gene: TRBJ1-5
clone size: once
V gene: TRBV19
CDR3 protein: CASSLGGQGPEPQHF
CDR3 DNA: TGTGCCAGTAGTCTGGGGGGGCAGGGTCCGGAGCCCCAGCATTTT

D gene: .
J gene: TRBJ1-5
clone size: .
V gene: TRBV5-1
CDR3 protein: CASSLGSLNQPQHF
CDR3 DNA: TGCGCCAGCAGCTTGGGTAGCCTCAATCAGCCCCAGCATTTT

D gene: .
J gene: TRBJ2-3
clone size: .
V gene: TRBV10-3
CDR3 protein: CAISETSSDTQYF
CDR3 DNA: TGTGCCATCAGTGAAACTAGTTCAGATACGCAGTATTTT

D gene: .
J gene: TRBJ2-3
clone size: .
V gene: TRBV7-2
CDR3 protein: CASSLGAIRDTQYF
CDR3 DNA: TGTGCCAGCAGCTTAGGAGCTATTCGGGATACGCAGTATTTT

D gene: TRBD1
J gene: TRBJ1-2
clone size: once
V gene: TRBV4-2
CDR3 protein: CASSPPQIQGAGGYTF
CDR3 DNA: TGTGCCAGCAGCCCCCCACAAATACAGGGGGCAGGTGGCTACACCTTC